Listed here are 10 T cell receptor beta chains from one sample, sequenced in a study of cytomegalovirus exposure and HLA in healthy donors. Clones were read by immunoSEQ multiplex PCR, and TCRdb kept only the in-frame ones, dropping some. The sample lists hundreds of thousands of clones; less than 85% were seen once. Sequencing was performed on PBMCs. The receptor set was obtained from a woman aged 18-29 years in good health and CMV-seronegative.

The chain joins TRBV7-3 to TRBJ2-3; no reliable D call. The CDR3 is 14 residues long. V gave up 2 bases and J gave up 2 bases, with 8 bases separating them. Germline values: CDR1 SGHTA, CDR2 FQGTGA. This CDR3 reads CASSLGRTTDTQYF. The CDR3 DNA reads as TGTGCCAGCAGCTTAGGGCGGACCACAGATACGCAGTATTTT.

About this clone itself: This same CDR3 is encoded by further DNA sequences in the sample. The chain carries TRBV5-1 and TRBJ2-7; unclear D gene. Trimming shortened V by 2 bases and J by 0 bases, and 6 bases separated the two germline ends. Per germline, CDR1 SGHRS and CDR2 YFSETQ. The CDR3 has 13 amino acids. The CDR3 region has the DNA TGCGCCAGCAGCTTAGGGTCCTCCTACGAGCAGTACTTC. Translating gives CASSLGSSYEQYF.

This clone was found once. This rearrangement joins TRBV29-1 to TRBJ2-7; the D gene could be TRBD1 or TRBD2 (5 bases each). This CDR3 is 15 amino acids long. Germline V gene lookup returns CDR1 SQVTM and CDR2 ANQGSEA. V gave up 7 bases and J gave up 3 bases, with 22 bases separating them. CDR3 bases: TGCAGCGCTCTGCTTACCGGGACGGGATTCTACGAGCAGTACTTC. Encoded protein: CSALLTGTGFYEQYF.

The chain couples TRBV25-1 to TRBJ1-1; D gene uncertain. V dropped 1 base and J dropped 2 bases, with 8 bases sitting between them. This CDR3 contains 14 residues. Germline V gene sequence: CDR1 MGHDK, CDR2 SYGVNS. The CDR3 DNA sequence: TGTGCCAGCAGTGAATTTACCCCTAACACTGAAGCTTTCTTT. This codes for CASSEFTPNTEAFF. The full variable domain, its missing parts supplied by reference TRBV25-1 and TRBJ1-1, is EADIYQTPRYLVIGTGKKITLECSQTMGHDKMYWYQQDPGMELHLIHYSYGVNSTEKGDLSSESTVSRIRTEHFPLTLESARPSHTSQYLCASSEFTPNTEAFFGQGTRLTVV.

The chain carries TRBV5-1 and TRBJ1-4; 8 bases are shared with TRBD1. V shed 4 bases, J shed 5 bases, and the junction held 7 bases outside the gene matches. Germline values: CDR1 SGHRS, CDR2 YFSETQ. The CDR3 spans 15 residues. In nucleotides, the CDR3 is TGCGCCAGCAGCCGGCGACAGGGGCTAAATGAAAAACTGTTTTTT. Translation: CASSRRQGLNEKLFF.

This rearrangement joins TRBV29-1 to TRBJ2-5; D is unresolved. The CDR3 contains 12 residues. Trimming removed 5 bases at V and 5 bases at J, with 12 bases between. From germline, CDR1 is SQVTM and CDR2 ANQGSEA. The CDR3 nucleotides are TGCAGCGTTCTCTTCGGTAGGGAGACCCAGTACTTC. Amino acids: CSVLFGRETQYF.

The CDR3 region is CASSLSTSSRGHEQYF. As DNA, the CDR3 is TGTGCCAGCAGTTTATCGACTAGCTCCAGGGGGCACGAGCAGTACTTC. The rearrangement joins TRBV28 to TRBJ2-7, with a possible D match to TRBD1 (8 bases). V gave up 1 base and J gave up 5 bases, with 18 bases separating them. The CDR3 length is 16 residues. Germline V CDR1 and CDR2: MDHEN, SYDVKM. The whole variable domain, filled in from reference TRBV28 and TRBJ2-7, reads DVKVTQSSRYLVKRTGEKVFLECVQDMDHENMFWYRQDPGLGLRLIYFSYDVKMKEKGDIPEGYSVSREKKERFSLILESASTNQTSMYLCASSLSTSSRGHEQYFGPGTRLTVT.

This clone has more than one count but fewer than ten. The rearrangement joins TRBV5-1 to TRBJ1-5; D not resolved. The CDR3 consists of 14 residues. CDR1 is SGHRS, CDR2 YFSETQ, per germline. Trimming left V 0 bases short and J 0 bases short, with 4 bases between. The CDR3 region is CASSLDSSNQPQHF. The CDR3, as DNA: TGCGCCAGCAGCTTGGACAGTAGCAATCAGCCCCAGCATTTT.

This clone has only one observation. The chain recombines TRBV11-2 with TRBJ2-5; a possible D gene is TRBD2 (6 bases). The CDR3 covers 15 residues. Germline V gene lookup returns CDR1 SGHAT and CDR2 FQNNGV. V shed 5 bases and J shed 1 base, with 14 bases lying between them. The CDR3 loop reads CASSPFRDSQETQYF. The CDR3 bases are TGTGCCAGCAGCCCCTTCCGGGACTCCCAAGAGACCCAGTACTTC.

The genes are TRBV6-5 and TRBJ2-5, with D possibly matching TRBD2 (5 bases). The germline gives CDR1 MNHEY, CDR2 SVGAGI. CDR3 length: 11 residues. Trimming shortened V by 10 bases and J by 8 bases, and 14 bases separated the two germline ends. CDR3 sequence reads: CATGGSGTQYF. As DNA, the CDR3 is TGTGCCACGGGTGGGTCGGGAACCCAGTACTTC.